This T cell receptor beta chain was sequenced during a study of graft-versus-host responses after intestinal transplantation. Study in general: Tacrolimus plus steroids were given to all recipients for roughly three years, preceded by anti-thymocyte globulin induction.

Only in-frame clones appear in the TCRdb table, and some are missing; sequencing was by immunoSEQ multiplex PCR. The sample lists more than 25,000 clones, around 96% occurring once. For this clone: The antigen is not known.

General study findings and limits: Peak GvH clone levels in circulation were associated with early post-transplant HvG declines.

Per the germline V gene, CDR1 is LGHNA and CDR2 is YSLEER. Trimming removed 4 bases from V and 4 bases from J, with 11 bases in between. The CDR3 covers 13 residues. The source was PBMCs, collected around 29 days after intestinal transplant. The TCR originated in a human patient who received an intestinal transplant, so some T cells may come from the graft donor. The gene calls are TRBV4-3 and TRBJ2-7, with D perhaps TRBD1 or TRBD2 (6 bases each). Here the CDR3 DNA reads TGCGCCAGCAGCCCAAGGGGGGTGTACGAGCAGTACTTC. Amino acids: CASSPRGVYEQYF.